This T cell receptor beta chain appears in the sequencing data of a study of blood T cell repertoires in COVID-19. Turning to the study itself: Italy, Spain and the United States were the sources of the convalescent and acute COVID-19 samples. Sources were T cells, B-cell-depleted T cells, or PBMCs; the material itself was cDNA or gDNA.

Patients in Seattle were enrolled during active infection, then followed longitudinally. Source study methods: Estimates of nucleated cell counts were drawn from the amplification of reference gene primers. The data were produced by immunoSEQ multiplex PCR, yet TCRdb's version contains in-frame clones alone and is incomplete. V, J and clone size derive from that table, while D and trimming were established from the DNA sequence. Altogether a few hundred thousand clones are present, 89% being singletons, with the ten largest covering approximately 10%. This TCR derives from a woman under 40 with COVID-19, enrolled during active disease. Source material: peripheral blood.

The CDR3 DNA is TGTGCCAGCACCCCCCGGCGGGTGGCTGGAAACACCATATATTTT. Residues: CASTPRRVAGNTIYF. The chain joins TRBV19 to TRBJ1-3; no firm D call. The CDR3 covers 15 residues. The V gene lost 9 bases and the J gene lost 2 bases, with 17 bases spanning the gap. CDR1 is LNHDA, CDR2 SQIVND, per germline (reference sequence).